This TCR beta chain comes out of a study of human CD4 T cells and Enterobacteriaceae. Memory CD4+ T cells were sorted as all CD4+ cells except CD45RA+CCR7+CD95- naive cells, over 95% pure. This clone was observed once. The table came from immunoSEQ multiplex PCR; TCRdb's copy has only in-frame clones and leaves some out. The sample records 25,000 to 30,000 clones, approximately 80% being singletons. What was sequenced was memory CD4+ T cells from blood. The sequence came from a human donor in good health.

CDR3 sequence (DNA): TGTGCCAGTAGGACAGACAGGGTGAGGAATGAGCAGTTCTTC. Encoded protein: CASRTDRVRNEQFF. V gene TRBV28 combines with J gene TRBJ2-1; 7 bases match TRBD1. Germline V CDR1 and CDR2: MDHEN, SYDVKM. J lost 7 bases, V lost 9 bases, and 12 bases had no gene match. This CDR3 contains 14 residues.